This T cell receptor beta chain was profiled in a study of beta chain features in type 1 diabetes. As every portion of the isolated RNA was reverse transcribed, the sequencing read expressed TCRB transcripts. Sequenced by immunoSEQ multiplex PCR; TCRdb stores in-frame clones only, minus some. The table includes over 120,000 clones, about 13% detected once. Germline loops: CDR1 SGHRS, CDR2 YFSETQ. Trimming took 4 bases from V and 5 from J, leaving 21 bases between them. The CDR3 is 16 amino acids. Notes on the study in general: Equally in patients and controls, shorter templates might have been favored by PCR. Across all four CD4+ subsets, people with type 1 diabetes showed modestly shorter TCRB CDR3s.

Regarding this clone: The antigen remains unidentified.

The specimen sequenced was central memory CD4+ T cells from blood. The clonotype was recovered from a man between 18 and 29 years old with type 1 diabetes. This chain connects TRBV5-1 to TRBJ1-2; weak D call: TRBD1 (5 bases). As DNA, the CDR3 is TGCGCCAGCAGCGGTGACCTGCCCGGGACGCATTATGGCTACACCTTC. This translates into CASSGDLPGTHYGYTF. Supplemented by reference TRBV5-1 and TRBJ1-2, the full variable domain reads KAGVTQTPRYLIKTRGQQVTLSCSPISGHRSVSWYQQTPGQGLQFLFEYFSETQRNKGNFPGRFSGRQFSNSRSEMNVSTLELGDSALYLCASSGDLPGTHYGYTFGSGTRLTVV.